These 5 T cell receptor beta chains were all obtained from the same sample, sequenced in a study of cytomegalovirus exposure and HLA in healthy donors. Primers included in the PCR were 60 Vbeta and 13 Jbeta primers. Some clones are missing from TCRdb's copy, which holds only in-frame ones; the method was immunoSEQ multiplex PCR. The repertoire holds approximately 79,000 clones, 79% seen once, with less than 25% in the top ten. The sequencing input was PBMCs. These receptors all come from a woman aged 40 to 50 in good health and CMV-seropositive.

The rearrangement joins TRBV6-5 to TRBJ1-1, with unresolved D. Between the trimmed V and J ends, which lost 5 bases and 0 bases, there was a span of 7 bases. The CDR3 length is 13 residues. Germline V gene data show CDR1 as MNHEY and CDR2 as SVGAGI. CDR3 sequence reads: CASSMEMNTEAFF. CDR3 nucleotide sequence: TGTGCCAGCAGTATGGAGATGAACACTGAAGCTTTCTTT.

The V gene is TRBV7-6, the J gene TRBJ1-1; 10 bases agree with TRBD1. CDR3 length: 18 amino acids. Germline V lookup: CDR1 SGHVS, CDR2 FNYEAQ. Trimming removed 3 bases from V and 1 base from J; junction bases left unmatched: 11. The CDR3: CASSFIVGRDRGNTEAFF. In DNA form, the CDR3 reads TGTGCCAGCAGCTTCATTGTCGGGAGGGACAGGGGGAACACTGAAGCTTTCTTT.

The chain couples TRBV29-1 to TRBJ2-7; the match to TRBD2 covers 13 bases. CDR1 and CDR2 (germline): SQVTM, ANQGSEA. With 4 bases clipped from V and 2 bases from J, the junction kept 2 bases outside the gene matches. There are 14 residues in the CDR3. CDR3 residues: CSVGGLAGAYEQYF. CDR3 nucleotide sequence: TGCAGCGTTGGTGGACTAGCGGGGGCCTACGAGCAGTACTTC.

The chain uses TRBV19 and TRBJ1-1, with D perhaps matching TRBD1 (5 bases). The CDR3 covers 15 residues. Germline CDR1 is LNHDA and CDR2 is SQIVND (reference sequence). V was pared by 3 bases and J by 5 bases, with 16 bases between. The CDR3 nucleotides are TGTGCCAGTAGTATCGTGGGGCGGAGTGATACTGAAGCTTTCTTT. Protein: CASSIVGRSDTEAFF.

The chain combines TRBV5-6 with TRBJ2-1; TRBD2 matches 15 bases. Germline CDR1 and CDR2: SGHDT and YYEEEE. There are 16 residues in the CDR3. J gave up 7 bases and V 3 bases, and 5 bases lay outside the gene matches. CDR3 nucleotide sequence: TGTGCCAGCAGCTGGACTAGCGGGAGGGGGGGGAATGAGCAGTTCTTC. Protein sequence: CASSWTSGRGGNEQFF.